The rows below give T cell receptor beta chains drawn from one sample of a study of CD8 T cells in Susac syndrome. TCRdb re-called the immunoSEQ multiplex PCR reads through MiXCR, storing one row per CDR3 protein. Seen here are about 22,000 distinct CDR3 sequences, about 92% observed once, and the top ten hold 0.27%. Source material: CD8+ T cells from PBMCs. These receptors originate from a human donor in good health. The CDR3 runs from the conserved cysteine through the conserved F or W. Fields, in order: clone size, V gene, J gene, D gene, CDR3 protein, CDR3 DNA. A D gene is named only where the DNA matches it firmly. Only part of the rows carry a size: once, few, many, or a class if the clone is expanded.

>NA|TRBV15|TRBJ2-5|NA
CATSREVNVIETQYF
TGTGCCACCAGCAGAGAAGTCAATGTAATAGAGACCCAGTACTTC
>NA|TRBV6-2/TRBV6-3|TRBJ1-2|NA
CASSPESPAYGYTF
TGTGCCAGCAGCCCTGAATCCCCCGCCTATGGCTACACCTTC
>NA|TRBV18|TRBJ2-3|TRBD1
CASSSGQDSTDTQYF
TGTGCCAGCTCATCGGGACAGGACAGCACAGATACGCAGTATTTT
>NA|TRBV20-1|TRBJ2-3|NA
CSAADIILTDTQYF
TGCAGTGCAGCGGACATTATACTGACAGATACGCAGTATTTT
>NA|TRBV5-6|TRBJ2-6|TRBD1
CASSPFFQGADSGANVLTF
TGTGCCAGCAGCCCTTTTTTCCAGGGGGCGGATAGTGGGGCCAACGTCCTGACTTTC
>NA|TRBV28|TRBJ1-3|NA
CASSLDTYSGNTIYF
TGTGCCAGCAGTTTGGACACCTACTCTGGAAACACCATATATTTT
>NA|TRBV11-2|TRBJ1-1|TRBD1
CASSLRGQGATEAFF
TGTGCCAGCAGCTTGAGGGGACAGGGGGCCACTGAAGCTTTCTTT
>NA|TRBV9|TRBJ2-5|NA
CASGYGDSGPRGETQYF
TGTGCCAGCGGGTACGGAGACAGTGGCCCGAGGGGGGAGACCCAGTACTTC
>NA|TRBV25-1|TRBJ1-1|NA
CASSENPGMNTEAFF
TGTGCCAGCAGTGAGAACCCCGGCATGAACACTGAAGCTTTCTTT
>NA|TRBV7-2|TRBJ2-1|TRBD2
CASSLAGLALNEQFF
TGTGCCAGCAGCTTAGCGGGACTAGCCCTTAATGAGCAGTTCTTC
>NA|TRBV9|TRBJ1-1|NA
CASSVDREYTEAFF
TGTGCCAGCAGCGTAGACAGGGAGTATACTGAAGCTTTCTTT
>NA|TRBV7-9|TRBJ1-1|NA
CASTPGSRLAFF
TGTGCCAGCACCCCGGGGTCGAGGTTAGCTTTCTTT
>NA|TRBV29-1|TRBJ1-1|TRBD1
CSVDSDRAIGAFF
TGCAGCGTTGACTCGGACAGGGCCATAGGAGCTTTCTTT
>NA|TRBV20-1|TRBJ1-1|NA
CSARDERARLFF
TGCAGTGCTAGAGATGAGAGGGCTCGTCTTTTCTTT
>NA|TRBV6-4|TRBJ2-3|TRBD2
CASSDSSSGGATDTQYF
TGTGCCAGCAGTGACTCGTCCAGCGGGGGGGCTACAGATACGCAGTATTTT
>NA|TRBV13|TRBJ2-7|NA
CASSLGLIRGEQYF
TGTGCCAGCAGCTTGGGCCTTATCCGGGGTGAGCAGTACTTC
>NA|TRBV9|TRBJ2-3|NA
CASSQPTGESTDTQYF
TGTGCCAGCAGCCAACCGACAGGCGAGTCCACAGATACGCAGTATTTT
>NA|TRBV20-1|TRBJ1-2|NA
CSAPFIKDQGYGYTF
TGCAGTGCCCCCTTTATCAAAGATCAGGGCTATGGCTACACCTTC
>once|TRBV19|TRBJ2-4|NA
CASKEGGTKNIQYF
TGTGCCAGTAAGGAGGGGGGCACCAAAAACATTCAGTACTTC
>NA|TRBV13|TRBJ1-6|NA
CASSLHGAKNNSPLHF
TGTGCCAGCAGCTTGCATGGGGCAAAAAATAATTCACCCCTCCACTTT
>NA|TRBV4-3|TRBJ2-5|TRBD2
CASSQDRLAGGQETQYF
TGCGCCAGCAGCCAAGATCGCCTAGCGGGGGGGCAAGAGACCCAGTACTTC
>NA|TRBV7-9|TRBJ1-6|NA
CASSQGPINSPLHF
TGTGCCAGCAGCCAGGGACCCATTAATTCACCCCTCCACTTT
>NA|TRBV7-9|TRBJ1-1|TRBD1
CASSLPGGRTEAFF
TGTGCCAGCAGCTTACCAGGGGGCCGAACTGAAGCTTTCTTT
>NA|TRBV12-5|TRBJ2-1|NA
CASGLAHGVNYNEQFF
TGTGCTAGTGGTTTGGCGCATGGAGTTAACTACAATGAGCAGTTCTTC
>NA|TRBV12-3/TRBV12-4|TRBJ2-5|NA
CASSLGPPSSQETQYF
TGTGCCAGCAGTTTAGGGCCCCCGTCTTCCCAAGAGACCCAGTACTTC
>NA|TRBV27|TRBJ2-3|TRBD2
CAGSSSSGGITDTQYF
TGTGCCGGCAGTTCCTCTAGCGGGGGGATCACAGATACGCAGTATTTT
>NA|TRBV4-3|TRBJ1-5|TRBD1
CASSPDQGATQPQHF
TGCGCCAGCAGCCCGGACCAGGGGGCAACTCAGCCCCAGCATTTT
>once|TRBV7-7|TRBJ2-3|TRBD2
CASSFGLARTDTQYF
TGTGCTAGCAGCTTCGGACTAGCGCGCACAGATACGCAGTATTTT
>NA|TRBV20-1|TRBJ2-5|NA
CSARGPEQETQYF
TGCAGTGCTAGGGGACCGGAACAAGAGACCCAGTACTTC
>NA|TRBV6-2/TRBV6-3|TRBJ2-5|TRBD2
CASSYGLAKETQYF
TGTGCCAGCTCCTACGGACTAGCCAAAGAGACCCAGTACTTC
>NA|TRBV7-8|TRBJ2-5|NA
CASSLAMGGREAQYF
TGTGCCAGCAGCTTAGCTATGGGAGGAAGGGAGGCCCAGTACTTC
>NA|TRBV12-3/TRBV12-4|TRBJ2-1|NA
CASSPFLTRGNEQFF
TGTGCCAGCAGTCCCTTTTTGACCCGCGGCAATGAGCAGTTCTTC
>NA|TRBV7-9|TRBJ2-1|TRBD2
CASSLSGGARYNEQFF
TGTGCCAGCAGCCTTAGCGGGGGGGCCCGCTACAATGAGCAGTTCTTC
>NA|TRBV4-1|TRBJ2-7|TRBD1
CASSQTGGSYEQYF
TGCGCCAGCAGCCAGACAGGGGGCAGCTACGAGCAGTACTTC
>NA|TRBV27|TRBJ1-2|NA
CASSATGLNYGYTF
TGTGCCAGCAGTGCAACAGGGCTAAACTATGGCTACACCTTC
>NA|TRBV20-1|TRBJ1-2|TRBD1
CSARPSINRDSISYGYTF
TGCAGTGCTAGACCCTCAATCAACCGGGACAGCATATCCTATGGCTACACCTTC